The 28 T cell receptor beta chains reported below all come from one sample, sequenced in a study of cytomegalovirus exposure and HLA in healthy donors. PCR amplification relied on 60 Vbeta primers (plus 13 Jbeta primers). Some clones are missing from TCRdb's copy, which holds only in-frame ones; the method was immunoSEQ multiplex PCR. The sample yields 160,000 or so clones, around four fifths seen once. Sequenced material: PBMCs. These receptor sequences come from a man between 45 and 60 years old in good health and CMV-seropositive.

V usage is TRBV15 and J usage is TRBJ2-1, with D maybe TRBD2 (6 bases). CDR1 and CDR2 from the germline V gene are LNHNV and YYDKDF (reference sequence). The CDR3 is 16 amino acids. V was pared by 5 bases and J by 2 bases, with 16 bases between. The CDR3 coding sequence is TGTGCCACCAGCGGAGGCCGGGACTTGGCCTACAATGAGCAGTTCTTC. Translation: CATSGGRDLAYNEQFF.

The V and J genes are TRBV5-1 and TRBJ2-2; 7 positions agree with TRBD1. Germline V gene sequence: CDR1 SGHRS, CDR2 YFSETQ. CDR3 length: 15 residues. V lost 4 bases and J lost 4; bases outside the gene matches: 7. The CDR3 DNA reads TGCGCCAGCAGCCAGGGGGAGATACTCACCGGGGAGCTGTTTTTT. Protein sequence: CASSQGEILTGELFF.

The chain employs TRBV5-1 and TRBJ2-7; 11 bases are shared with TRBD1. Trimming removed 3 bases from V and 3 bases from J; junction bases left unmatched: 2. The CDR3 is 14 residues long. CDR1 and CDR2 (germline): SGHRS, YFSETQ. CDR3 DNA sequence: TGCGCCAGCAGCTGGACAGGGGGCAGCTACGAGCAGTACTTC. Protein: CASSWTGGSYEQYF.

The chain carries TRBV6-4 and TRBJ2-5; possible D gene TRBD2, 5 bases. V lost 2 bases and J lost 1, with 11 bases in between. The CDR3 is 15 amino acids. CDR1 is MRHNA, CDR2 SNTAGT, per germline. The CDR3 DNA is TGTGCCAGCAGTGACGAGGGCCCCTCCCAAGAGACCCAGTACTTC. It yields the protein CASSDEGPSQETQYF.

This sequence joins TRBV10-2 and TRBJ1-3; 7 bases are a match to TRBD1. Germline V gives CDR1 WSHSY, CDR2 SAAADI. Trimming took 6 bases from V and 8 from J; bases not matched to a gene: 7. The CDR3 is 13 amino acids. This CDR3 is CASSLDREDTIYF. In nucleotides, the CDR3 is TGCGCCAGCAGCCTTGACAGGGAGGACACCATATATTTT.

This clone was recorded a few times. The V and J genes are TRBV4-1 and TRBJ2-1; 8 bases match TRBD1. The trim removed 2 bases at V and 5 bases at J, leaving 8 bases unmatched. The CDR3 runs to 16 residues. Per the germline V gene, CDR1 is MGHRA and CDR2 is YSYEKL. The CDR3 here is CASSQNPQGVNNEQFF. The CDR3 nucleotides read TGCGCCAGCAGCCAAAATCCACAGGGGGTTAACAATGAGCAGTTCTTC.

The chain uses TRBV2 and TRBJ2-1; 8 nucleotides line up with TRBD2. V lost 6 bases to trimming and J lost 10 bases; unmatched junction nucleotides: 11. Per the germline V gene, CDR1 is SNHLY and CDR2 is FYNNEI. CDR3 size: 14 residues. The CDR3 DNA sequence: TGTGCCAGCAGGGGGGGACTAGGGCCTCAGGAGCAGTTCTTC. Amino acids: CASRGGLGPQEQFF.

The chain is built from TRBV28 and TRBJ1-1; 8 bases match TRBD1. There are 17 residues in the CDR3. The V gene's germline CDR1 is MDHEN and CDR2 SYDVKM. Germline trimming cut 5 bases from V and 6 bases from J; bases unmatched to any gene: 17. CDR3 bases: TGTGCCAGCAGTGGTAGGACAGGGTTGGGGGGAGTGGCTGAAGCTTTCTTT. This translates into CASSGRTGLGGVAEAFF.

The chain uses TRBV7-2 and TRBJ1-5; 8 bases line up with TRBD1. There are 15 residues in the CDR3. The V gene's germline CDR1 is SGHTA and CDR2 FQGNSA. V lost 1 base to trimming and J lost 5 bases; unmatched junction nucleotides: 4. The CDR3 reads CASSLDPGGYQPQHF. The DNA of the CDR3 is TGTGCCAGCAGCTTAGACCCAGGGGGCTATCAGCCCCAGCATTTT.

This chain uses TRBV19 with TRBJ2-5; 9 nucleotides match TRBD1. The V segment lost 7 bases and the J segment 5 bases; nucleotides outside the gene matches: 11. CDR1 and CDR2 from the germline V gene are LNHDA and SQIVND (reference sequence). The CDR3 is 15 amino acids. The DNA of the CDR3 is TGTGCCAGTACTCAACCGGGACAGGGTGTCGAGACCCAGTACTTC. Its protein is CASTQPGQGVETQYF.

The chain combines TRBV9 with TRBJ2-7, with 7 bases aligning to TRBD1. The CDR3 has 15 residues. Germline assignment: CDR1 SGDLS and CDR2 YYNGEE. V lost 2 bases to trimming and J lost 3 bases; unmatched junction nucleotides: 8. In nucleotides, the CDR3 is TGTGCCAGCAGCGTCCAATCACAGGGGAACTACGAGCAGTACTTC. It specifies CASSVQSQGNYEQYF.

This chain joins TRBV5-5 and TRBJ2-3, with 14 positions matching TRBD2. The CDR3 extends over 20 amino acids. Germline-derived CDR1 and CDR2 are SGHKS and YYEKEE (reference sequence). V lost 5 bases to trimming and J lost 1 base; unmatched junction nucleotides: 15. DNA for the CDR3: TGTGCCAGCAGACAAGGGACTAGCGGGAGTATTATGAATCGCACAGATACGCAGTATTTT. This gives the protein CASRQGTSGSIMNRTDTQYF.

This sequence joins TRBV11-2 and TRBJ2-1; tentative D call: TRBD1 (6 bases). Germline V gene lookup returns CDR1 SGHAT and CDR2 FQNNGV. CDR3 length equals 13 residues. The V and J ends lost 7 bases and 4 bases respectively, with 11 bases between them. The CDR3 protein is CASTQGQYNEQFF. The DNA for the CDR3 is TGTGCCAGCACCCAAGGACAGTACAATGAGCAGTTCTTC.

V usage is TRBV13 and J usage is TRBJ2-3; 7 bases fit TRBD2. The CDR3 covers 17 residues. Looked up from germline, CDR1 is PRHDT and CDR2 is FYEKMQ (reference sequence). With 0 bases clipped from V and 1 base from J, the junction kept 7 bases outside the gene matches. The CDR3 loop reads CASSLGLLAGGTDTQYF. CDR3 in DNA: TGTGCCAGCAGCTTAGGTCTATTAGCGGGTGGCACAGATACGCAGTATTTT.

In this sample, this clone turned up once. The CDR3 coding sequence is TGTGCCAGCAGAGAAACCTCAGGGTTCTATGGCTACACCTTC. Its translation: CASRETSGFYGYTF. The rearrangement joins TRBV28 to TRBJ1-2; a weak D match, TRBD1 (5 bases). Germline CDR1 is MDHEN and CDR2 is SYDVKM. Trimming removed 6 bases at V and 4 bases at J, with 15 bases between. This CDR3 is 14 amino acids long.

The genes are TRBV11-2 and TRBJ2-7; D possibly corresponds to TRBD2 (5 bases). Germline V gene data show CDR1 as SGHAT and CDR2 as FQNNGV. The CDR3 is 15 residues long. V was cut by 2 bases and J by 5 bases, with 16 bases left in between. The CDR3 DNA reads TGTGCCAGCAGCTTAACCGGGAATGAGCTCGACGAGCAGTACTTC. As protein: CASSLTGNELDEQYF. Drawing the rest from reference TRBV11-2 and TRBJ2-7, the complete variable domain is EAGVAQSPRYKIIEKRQSVAFWCNPISGHATLYWYQQILGQGPKLLIQFQNNGVVDDSQLPKDRFSAERLKGVDSTLKIQPAKLEDSAVYLCASSLTGNELDEQYFGPGTRLTVT.

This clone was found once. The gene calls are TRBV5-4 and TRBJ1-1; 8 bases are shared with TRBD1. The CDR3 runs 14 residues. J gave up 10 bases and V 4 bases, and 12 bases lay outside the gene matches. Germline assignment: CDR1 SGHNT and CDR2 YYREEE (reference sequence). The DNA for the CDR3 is TGTGCCAGCAGCCCCGGGGCCGGACAGGGCCGAGCTTTCTTT. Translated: CASSPGAGQGRAFF.

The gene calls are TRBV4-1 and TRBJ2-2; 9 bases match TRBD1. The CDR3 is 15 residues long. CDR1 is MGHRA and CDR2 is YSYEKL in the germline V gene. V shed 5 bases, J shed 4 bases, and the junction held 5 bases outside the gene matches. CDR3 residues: CASSFWDRATGELFF. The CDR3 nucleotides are TGCGCCAGCAGCTTTTGGGACAGGGCCACCGGGGAGCTGTTTTTT.

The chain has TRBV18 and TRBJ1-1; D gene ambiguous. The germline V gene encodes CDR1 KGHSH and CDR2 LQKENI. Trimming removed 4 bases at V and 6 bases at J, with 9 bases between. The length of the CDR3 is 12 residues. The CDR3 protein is CASSQGRAEAFF. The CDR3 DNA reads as TGTGCCAGCTCACAAGGGCGGGCTGAAGCTTTCTTT.

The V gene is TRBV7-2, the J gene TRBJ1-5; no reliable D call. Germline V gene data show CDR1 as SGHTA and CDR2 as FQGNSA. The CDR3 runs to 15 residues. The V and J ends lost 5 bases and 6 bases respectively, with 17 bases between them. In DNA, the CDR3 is TGTGCCAGCAGCGCCGCTGGAGGGTCCAGTCAGCCCCAGCATTTT. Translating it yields CASSAAGGSSQPQHF.

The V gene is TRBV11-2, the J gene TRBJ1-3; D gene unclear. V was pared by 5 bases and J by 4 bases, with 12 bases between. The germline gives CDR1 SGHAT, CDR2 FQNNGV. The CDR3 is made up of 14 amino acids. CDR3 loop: CASSPQVAGNTIYF. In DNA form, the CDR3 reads TGTGCCAGCAGCCCACAAGTGGCAGGAAACACCATATATTTT.

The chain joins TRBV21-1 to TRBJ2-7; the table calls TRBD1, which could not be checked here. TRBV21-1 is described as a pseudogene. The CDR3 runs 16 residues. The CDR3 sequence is CASSPTRGDRDHEQYF. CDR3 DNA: TGTGCCAGCAGCCCAACGAGAGGGGACAGGGACCACGAGCAGTACTTC.

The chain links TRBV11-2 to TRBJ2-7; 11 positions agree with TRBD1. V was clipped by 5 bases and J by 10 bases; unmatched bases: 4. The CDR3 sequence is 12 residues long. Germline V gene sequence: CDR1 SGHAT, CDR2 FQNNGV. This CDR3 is CASSRGQGDQYF. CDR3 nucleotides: TGTGCCAGCAGCCGGGGACAGGGGGACCAGTACTTC.

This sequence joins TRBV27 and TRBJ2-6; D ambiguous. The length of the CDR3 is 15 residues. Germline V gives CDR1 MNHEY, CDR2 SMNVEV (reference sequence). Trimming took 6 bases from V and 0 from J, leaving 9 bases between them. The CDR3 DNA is TGTGCCAGCAGCTCTCCTCGCTCTGGGGCCAACGTCCTGACTTTC. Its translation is CASSSPRSGANVLTF.

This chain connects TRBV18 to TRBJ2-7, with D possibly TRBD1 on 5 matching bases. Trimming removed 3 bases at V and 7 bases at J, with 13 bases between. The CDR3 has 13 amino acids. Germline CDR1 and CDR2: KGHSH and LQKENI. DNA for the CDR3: TGTGCCAGCTCACCCGCAGGGTTGGGTGAGCAGTACTTC. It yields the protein CASSPAGLGEQYF.

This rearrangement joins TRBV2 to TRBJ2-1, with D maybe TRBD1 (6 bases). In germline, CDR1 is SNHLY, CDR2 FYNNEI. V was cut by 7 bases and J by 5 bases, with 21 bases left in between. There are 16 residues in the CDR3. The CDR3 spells CASTNREPAVDNEQFF. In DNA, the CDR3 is TGTGCCAGCACCAACAGGGAACCAGCGGTTGACAATGAGCAGTTCTTC.

The CDR3: CASMVPGGGIDTQYF. As DNA, the CDR3 is TGTGCCAGTATGGTCCCCGGGGGGGGCATAGATACGCAGTATTTT. The chain joins TRBV19 to TRBJ2-3; 8 nucleotides align to TRBD2. Germline V gives CDR1 LNHDA, CDR2 SQIVND (reference sequence). The CDR3 runs to 15 residues. Trimming removed 7 bases from V and 5 bases from J; junction bases left unmatched: 11.

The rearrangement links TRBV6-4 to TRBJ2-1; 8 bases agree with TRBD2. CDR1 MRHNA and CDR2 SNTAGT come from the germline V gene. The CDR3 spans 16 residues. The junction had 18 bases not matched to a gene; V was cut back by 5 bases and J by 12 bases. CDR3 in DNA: TGTGCCAGCAGTCTGGAGTCGCGGGGGGCCCTTTATGGGCAGTTCTTC. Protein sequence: CASSLESRGALYGQFF.